These 8 T cell receptor beta chains came from one sample sequenced in a study of cytomegalovirus exposure and HLA in healthy donors. Repertoires were generated with immunoSEQ multiplex PCR, while TCRdb's copy carries only in-frame clones and drops some. The sample lists some 140,000 clones; about 90% were seen once. The source material was PBMCs. Source of these receptors: a woman in her 30s in good health and CMV-seropositive.

This clone was seen only once. The V and J genes are TRBV28 and TRBJ2-5; 7 bases agree with TRBD1. CDR1 is MDHEN, CDR2 SYDVKM, per germline. The junction had 4 bases not matched to a gene; V was cut back by 5 bases and J by 1 base. There are 14 residues in the CDR3. The CDR3 spells CASSLDRVQETQYF. DNA for the CDR3: TGTGCCAGCAGTCTTGACAGGGTCCAAGAGACCCAGTACTTC.

The chain has TRBV2 and TRBJ1-4, with 8 bases matching TRBD1. Germline trimming cut 3 bases from V and 8 bases from J; bases unmatched to any gene: 5. Germline V CDR1 and CDR2: SNHLY, FYNNEI. CDR3 size: 14 residues. In nucleotides, the CDR3 is TGTGCCAGCAGTGATCAGGGGGCTGGGGAAAAACTGTTTTTT. Translated: CASSDQGAGEKLFF. Using reference TRBV2 and TRBJ1-4 for the parts outside the CDR3, the full variable domain is EPEVTQTPSHQVTQMGQEVILRCVPISNHLYFYWYRQILGQKVEFLVSFYNNEISEKSEIFDDQFSVERPDGSNFTLKIRSTKLEDSAMYFCASSDQGAGEKLFFGSGTQLSVL.

The genes are TRBV18 and TRBJ1-5, with D perhaps TRBD1 (5 bases). The germline V and J ends were trimmed by 2 bases and 6 bases, with 11 bases remaining between them. Per germline, CDR1 KGHSH and CDR2 LQKENI. The CDR3 length is 14 residues. The CDR3 loop reads CASSPGQGGQPQHF. The CDR3 DNA is TGTGCCAGCTCACCAGGGCAGGGAGGTCAGCCCCAGCATTTT. Drawing the rest from reference TRBV18 and TRBJ1-5, the complete variable domain is NAGVMQNPRHLVRRRGQEARLRCSPMKGHSHVYWYRQLPEEGLKFMVYLQKENIIDESGMPKERFSAEFPKEGPSILRIQQVVRGDSAAYFCASSPGQGGQPQHFGDGTRLSIL.

Concerning this clone: Sequence at one end of the junction differs from germline and may be a read error. This chain joins TRBV7-7 and TRBJ1-1; unclear D gene. Germline CDR1 reads SSHAT; CDR2 reads FNYEAQ (reference sequence). The CDR3 spans 14 residues. The DNA for the CDR3 is TGTGCTAGCAGCCCTAGGAGATATAACACTGAAGCTTTCTTT. Residues: CASSPRRYNTEAFF. Together with reference TRBV7-7 and TRBJ1-1, the CDR3 gives the full variable domain: GAGVSQSPRYKVTKRGQDVTLRCDPISSHATLYWYQQALGQGPEFLTYFNYEAQPDKSGLPSDRFSAERPEGSISTLTIQRTEQRDSAMYRCASSPRRYNTEAFFGQGTRLTVV.

The genes are TRBV7-3 and TRBJ2-7; 9 bases are shared with TRBD2. Trimming removed 5 bases from V and 0 bases from J; junction bases left unmatched: 8. Germline lookup yields CDR1 SGHTA and CDR2 FQGTGA. This CDR3 region has 16 residues. The CDR3 protein is CASSLGPSGNSYEQYF. CDR3 nucleotide sequence: TGTGCCAGCAGCCTCGGGCCTAGCGGGAACTCCTACGAGCAGTACTTC.

The chain joins TRBV28 to TRBJ2-3, with 9 bases identical to TRBD1. From germline, CDR1 is MDHEN and CDR2 SYDVKM. Unmatched junction bases numbered 13, after V lost 6 bases and J lost 3 bases. The CDR3 sequence is 17 residues long. This chain's CDR3 is CASRFSSGTGSTDTQYF. Written as DNA, the CDR3 is TGTGCCAGCAGATTCAGTTCCGGGACAGGGTCAACAGATACGCAGTATTTT.

By share, this clone ranks as medium-sized. The chain links TRBV7-8 to TRBJ1-5; D uncertain. Germline assignment: CDR1 SGHVS and CDR2 FQNEAQ. V was trimmed by 1 base and J by 10 bases, leaving 11 bases between them. The CDR3 sequence is 13 residues long. CDR3: CASSLEEGSPQHF. The CDR3 region has the DNA TGTGCCAGCAGCTTAGAGGAGGGCTCCCCCCAGCATTTT.

The V and J genes are TRBV7-2 and TRBJ2-7; 9 bases map to TRBD1. The CDR3 extends over 14 amino acids. V dropped 6 bases and J dropped 1; count of bases not matched to a gene: 4. In germline, CDR1 is SGHTA, CDR2 FQGNSA. The CDR3 DNA sequence: TGTGCCAGCAGAGGACAGGGGTTGTCCTACGAGCAGTACTTC. Its protein is CASRGQGLSYEQYF.